The present T cell receptor (beta chain) was sequenced within a study of human T cells and chemical hapten exposure. As to time point: healthy volunteer bleed at 6 weeks. It was from unfractionated whole blood that total RNA was extracted. Germline CDR1 reads MNHEY; CDR2 reads SVGAGI. V was pared by 2 bases and J by 6 bases, with 18 bases between. This CDR3 is built from 16 residues. This clonotype was seen repeatedly, ten times or more. From the RACE reads, TCRdb called clonotypes with MiXCR, one entry per CDR3 protein. The sample lists about 37,000 distinct CDR3 sequences, roughly 5.4% seen once, with more than 10% in the top ten.

The sequencing sample was made of whole blood. The receptor's source is a human donor in good health. Some clones in this sample may be carry-over from other donors' samples. The genes are TRBV6-5 and TRBJ2-3; weak D call: TRBD2 (6 bases). The CDR3 spells CASSYGPGALPDTQYF. DNA of the CDR3: TGTGCCAGCAGTTACGGCCCGGGAGCTCTACCGGATACGCAGTATTTT.